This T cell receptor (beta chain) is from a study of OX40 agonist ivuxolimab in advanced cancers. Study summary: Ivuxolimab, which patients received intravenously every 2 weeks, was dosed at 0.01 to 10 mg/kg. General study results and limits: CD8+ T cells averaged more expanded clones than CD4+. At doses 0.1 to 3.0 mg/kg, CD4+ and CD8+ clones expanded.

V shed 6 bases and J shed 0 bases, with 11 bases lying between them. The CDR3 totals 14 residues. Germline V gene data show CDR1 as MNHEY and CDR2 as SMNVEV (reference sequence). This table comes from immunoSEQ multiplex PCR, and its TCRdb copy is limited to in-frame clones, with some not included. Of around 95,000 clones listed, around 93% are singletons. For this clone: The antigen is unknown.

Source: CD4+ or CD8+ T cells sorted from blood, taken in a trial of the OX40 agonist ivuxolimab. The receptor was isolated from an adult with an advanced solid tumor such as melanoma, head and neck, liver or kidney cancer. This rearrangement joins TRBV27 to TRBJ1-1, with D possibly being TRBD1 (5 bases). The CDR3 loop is CASSPDRMNTEAFF. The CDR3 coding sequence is TGTGCCAGCAGCCCTGACAGAATGAACACTGAAGCTTTCTTT.